This T cell receptor beta chain was sequenced in a study of blood T cells in healthy people across ages. Across the study: Through template switching, about one barcoded beta molecule was captured per two T cells, as measured in model experiments. Study results and caveats: Roughly linear declines in TCR beta diversity per million T cells occurred with age.

Using a J-beta primer mix together with a sample-barcoded 5' primer, a second PCR was run for about 7 to 12 cycles. A template-switch adaptor containing 12 random nucleotides labeled each cDNA molecule. Each sample provided no less than 2.5 million CDR3-containing paired-end reads. Each CDR3 protein is one row after TCRdb ran MiXCR on the 5' RACE reads. This table has about 780,000 distinct CDR3 sequences, about half appearing once. The sample holds one count of this clonotype. Its antigen is undetermined. Sequenced: blood. The source of this sequence is a man older than 75 in good health.

The CDR3 DNA sequence: TGCAGCGTTGAAGTTACGAGGGGCGGGTATGGCTACACCTTC. Its protein product is CSVEVTRGGYGYTF. J is TRBJ1-2 and V is TRBV29-1; tentatively, D is TRBD1 (5 bases). The length of the CDR3 is 14 residues. The germline V gene has CDR1 SQVTM and CDR2 ANQGSEA. V lost 1 base and J lost 5, with 14 bases in between.